The subject of this entry is one TCR beta chain. Its antigen is currently unknown. Germline lookup yields CDR1 MGHRA and CDR2 YSYEKL. There are 15 residues in the CDR3. Trimming removed 1 base at V and 8 bases at J, with 12 bases between. Sequenced by immunoSEQ multiplex PCR; TCRdb stores in-frame clones only, minus some. Among approximately 60,000 clones listed, nearly 80% were seen once. The authors isolated CD4+ T cells after 9 to 10 days of culture. All study participants received two doses of BNT162b2 or mRNA-1273 vaccine. Days 3 and 7 saw half the medium replaced with IL-2 medium. The entry originates in a study of vaccination effects on CD4 cells after COVID-19. On the study more broadly: With the ViraFEST assay, the study expanded antigen-specific CD4+ T cells using viral peptide pools, then sequenced them. The culture medium for a few million PBMC per well included about 9 IU/ml IL-2 and roughly 10 ug/ml peptides. General study results and limits: Infection- and vaccine-induced clones contracted markedly late after vaccination.

The chain links TRBV4-1 to TRBJ1-6; no clear D. The sequence was collected from a human donor who received a COVID-19 vaccine. The material sequenced was CD4+ T cells from PBMCs cultured without peptide, taken after COVID-19 vaccination. CDR3 DNA sequence: TGCGCCAGCAGCCAAGTCGGGCTTAATTATTCACCCCTCCACTTT. It encodes CASSQVGLNYSPLHF.